This record looks at one T cell receptor beta chain sequence and its context. The clone's antigen remains unknown. It has no much larger one-base neighbor in the sample; base qualities were not kept. Via the germline V gene, CDR1 is SNHLY and CDR2 FYNNEI. V loses 1 base of germline sequence and J loses 4 bases, and the interval between the two ends is 12 bases. Its CDR3 holds 15 amino acids, cysteine through phenylalanine. The only DNA kept is the CDR3, 45 bases in frame from the first base. Libraries came from the immunoSEQ multiplex PCR assay. TCRdb stores this immuneACCESS table with in-frame sequences only. Part of the clones is absent; in the studies checked, under half of the shortfall reflects unresolved V genes, and no reason is known for the rest. The sample includes around 100,000 clones, with about 88% observed a single time. The ten largest account for more than 15% of the sample. The sample comes from a study of control samples from healthy donors and cancer patients (dated by TCRdb to 2020 to 2021).

This receptor was identified in a woman aged 45-65 years in good health. Input material: blood. The sequence links TRBV2 to TRBJ2-3, with the D call perhaps TRBD1 or TRBD2, each one matching 6 bases. The nucleotide sequence is given as TGTGCCAGCAGTGAAGGGGGGGACATTTCAGATACGCAGTATTTT. This sequence encodes CASSEGGDISDTQYF.